Sequencing of this T cell receptor (beta chain) was carried out in a study of beta chain features in type 1 diabetes. Study in general: Healthy donors and patients showed comparable age, gender and cell yields.

The entirety of the isolated RNA underwent reverse transcription, so expressed TCRB transcripts were sequenced. Sequencing of naive, central memory and regulatory T cell samples gave an average of about 3.57 million reads. Produced via immunoSEQ multiplex PCR; TCRdb's table is partial and in-frame only. The top ten hold about 0.05% of the sample, which has hundreds of thousands of clones, under 70% seen once. Findings of the study overall: Shortening that was moderate but significant affected the TCRB CDR3s of Type 1 diabetes patients in all four CD4+ subsets. Sequencing used cDNA, and cells with high TCR expression could therefore be over-represented.

Details on this clone: Its antigen is not known.

Germline CDR1 reads SNHLY; CDR2 reads FYNNEI. The CDR3 sequence is 16 residues long. The junction had 5 bases not matched to a gene; V was cut back by 2 bases and J by 5 bases. The chain joins TRBV2 to TRBJ2-2; 10 nucleotides match TRBD2. Input material: naive CD4+ T cells from blood. The sequence was collected from a man between 25 and 39 years old in good health. The CDR3 nucleotides read TGTGCCAGCAGTGAATACGGTAGCGGGAGGACCGGGGAGCTGTTTTTT. It translates to CASSEYGSGRTGELFF.